This TCR beta chain was found in a study of blood T cell repertoires in COVID-19 (dated by TCRdb to 2020 to 2022). Study-level background: Collaborator samples came from the United States, Italy and Spain and covered acute and convalescent phases of COVID-19. The samples were drawn from two sources: the first 160 participants of the ongoing ImmuneRACE study, and approximately 1,300 subjects contributed by 6 global collaborators. A de-identified subject ID, COVID-19 status, age in years and sex were almost always included in the sample metadata. The material from the prospective study consisted of cDNA or gDNA derived from T cells, B-cell-depleted T cells, or PBMCs. The repertoires were released in a freely available public database intended as a resource for research on the immune response to SARS-CoV-2. Where available, HLA class I and class II types were obtained from metadata supplied by the sample provider rather than from assay-based typing. Subjects who had been exposed to COVID-19, were actively infected with it, or had recovered from it provided the deeply sampled blood TCRbeta repertoires that made up the dataset.

Collaborating institutions collected whole blood in K2EDTA tubes following their own protocols. For TCRbeta analysis, collaborators shipped samples as frozen whole blood, isolated PBMCs, or DNA extracted from either of those sample types. The immunoSEQ Assay, a bias-controlled multiplex PCR, was used to amplify TCRbeta CDR3 regions from genomic DNA. The original methods were these. The number of nucleated cells in each sample was estimated from the amplification of reference gene primers within the assay. To quantify the absolute abundance of each unique TCRbeta CDR3 rearrangement, sequence reads were collapsed and filtered. For each sample, productive Simpson clonality was calculated as the square root of Simpson's diversity index over productive rearrangements. This is the immuneACCESS table as TCRdb keeps it, with only in-frame sequences that have V and J called. A part of the clones is gone; compared with another copy, unresolved V genes explain less than half, and the rest is unexplained. From that table come the V and J calls and clone size; the DNA was used to work out D and trimming. This sample holds some 390,000 clones; roughly 86% were observed only once. The ten largest clones take up over 2.5% of the sample.

V loses 6 bases at its end and J loses 2 bases; junction bases beyond the gene matches: 8. Its CDR3 holds 15 amino acids, cysteine through phenylalanine. The CDR3 DNA has 45 bases and is translated from base 1. For CDR1 and CDR2, the germline V gene (reference sequence) lists MNHEY and SMNVEV. In the case of this clone: Its antigen remains unidentified. No base qualities exist here, and no much larger clone lies one base off it.

Study-wide findings and limitations: The quantity of clinical and demographic metadata differed by source and by participant and was supplied without curation.

The clonotype comes from a human donor in a cohort sampled during active COVID-19. What was sequenced was peripheral blood. This receptor chain uses TRBV27 and TRBJ2-7, with TRBD2 identical over 9 junction bases. The nucleotides read TGTGCCAGCAGCCTAAGTCTAGCGGGGACCTACGAGCAGTACTTC. Its protein reads: CASSLSLAGTYEQYF.